This note documents a single T cell receptor (beta chain) sequence. These data belong to a study of blood T cell repertoires in COVID-19. Study information: Samples of COVID-19 (acute and convalescent) were obtained from the United States, Italy and Spain.

In the authors' methods: Amplified reference gene primers provided the basis for estimating nucleated cell counts. Profiling relied on immunoSEQ multiplex PCR, and the TCRdb table lists in-frame clones only, not all of them. V and J calls and clone size follow that table, whereas D and trimming were derived from the DNA. The top ten clones hold about 4% of a sample with a few hundred thousand clones, 88% of them seen once. Sequenced: peripheral blood. The TCR comes from a man aged 55-75 years who had recovered from COVID-19.

CDR3 sequence: CASSMAQGTYEQYF. The CDR3 nucleotides read TGTGCCAGTAGTATGGCCCAGGGGACCTACGAGCAGTACTTC. The gene calls are TRBV19 and TRBJ2-7, with D possibly matching TRBD1 (6 bases). With 3 bases removed from V and 2 bases from J, the gap between germline ends came to 11 bases. The CDR3 extends over 14 amino acids. CDR1 is LNHDA and CDR2 is SQIVND in the germline V gene (reference sequence).